Described below is a single T cell receptor (beta chain) sequence and its context. The antigen is undetermined. Every donor was a Caucasian adult from Nashville, Tennessee. This entry comes from a study of shared clonotypes between healthy human individuals. Overall study context: Plates per donor: three CD4 naive, three CD4 memory, two CD8 naive, one CD8 memory. Broader study findings: Around 4.9% of naive CD4 clonotypes were shared across a handful of donors.

V was pared by 4 bases and J by 2 bases, with 5 bases of the junction left unmatched. The CDR3 runs to 15 residues. Germline values: CDR1 SGHRS, CDR2 YFSETQ. Original methodology: ImmunoSEQ yielded junction-only sequences lacking quality scores, so filtering differed. Clones were read by immunoSEQ multiplex PCR, and TCRdb kept only the in-frame ones, dropping some. V, J and clone size were drawn from that table, and D and trimming were deduced from the DNA. The sample carries some 2,000,000 clones, around 95% recorded once. The receptor was isolated from a man aged 18 to 30 in good health. The chain recombines TRBV5-1 with TRBJ2-2; 7 nucleotides match TRBD1. Sequenced material: naive CD4+ T cells sorted from blood. The subset is: CD45RA+ positively selected. The CDR3 DNA is TGCGCCAGCAGCCACCGACAGGGAAACACCGGGGAGCTGTTTTTT. Translating gives CASSHRQGNTGELFF.